The T cell receptor beta chain described here comes from a study of identical twins. Study findings and constraints: It was cross-sectional statistical analysis, not following the same donors, that the conclusions relied on.

The CDR3 runs to 14 residues. Germline trimming cut 4 bases from V and 1 base from J; bases unmatched to any gene: 3. Per the germline V gene, CDR1 is MDHEN and CDR2 is SYDVKM. TCRdb re-derived calls from the 5' RACE reads in MiXCR, one entry per CDR3 protein. The data show over 250,000 distinct CDR3 sequences, nearly 9.5% seen once. Every sampled donor was Caucasian and healthy. As for this clonotype: What it binds is unknown.

In addition, the sample was reused for a study of yellow fever vaccine responses in identical twins.

The chain employs TRBV28 and TRBJ2-7, with 8 bases matching TRBD1. This clonotype was sampled from a young woman in good health. Input material: CD8+ T cells sorted from blood. The CDR3 here is CASSSDRASYEQYF. CDR3 in DNA: TGTGCCAGCAGTTCGGACAGGGCTTCCTACGAGCAGTACTTC.